This TCR beta chain stems from a study of radiation and T cells in renal cell carcinoma. Assay: immunoSEQ multiplex PCR; the TCRdb copy retains only in-frame clones and omits some. The sample shows approximately 140,000 clones, approximately 82% of them seen only once. Study-level points and caveats: In blood, top tumor clones expanded by 2 weeks, shrinking by 4.

The sample holds one count of this clone. What it binds is unknown. Time point denoted: baseline pretreatment blood. Treatment reported: 15 Gy SBRT to primary tumor, nephrectomy 4 weeks later. The tumor was a clear cell renal cell carcinoma. This CDR3 comprises 16 residues. V dropped 4 bases and J dropped 4 bases, with 19 bases sitting between them. Germline assignment: CDR1 MNHNS and CDR2 SASEGT. Sequences were derived from blood, sampled from a patient whose treatment included radiotherapy and nephrectomy. The TCR was taken from a woman aged 50 to 65 with renal cell carcinoma. This sequence joins TRBV6-1 and TRBJ2-5; D tentatively reads TRBD1 or TRBD2 (5 bases each). The DNA for the CDR3 is TGTGCCAGCAGTGTGAGGGTAGGGGTGGTCCGAGAGACCCAGTACTTC. Translating gives CASSVRVGVVRETQYF.